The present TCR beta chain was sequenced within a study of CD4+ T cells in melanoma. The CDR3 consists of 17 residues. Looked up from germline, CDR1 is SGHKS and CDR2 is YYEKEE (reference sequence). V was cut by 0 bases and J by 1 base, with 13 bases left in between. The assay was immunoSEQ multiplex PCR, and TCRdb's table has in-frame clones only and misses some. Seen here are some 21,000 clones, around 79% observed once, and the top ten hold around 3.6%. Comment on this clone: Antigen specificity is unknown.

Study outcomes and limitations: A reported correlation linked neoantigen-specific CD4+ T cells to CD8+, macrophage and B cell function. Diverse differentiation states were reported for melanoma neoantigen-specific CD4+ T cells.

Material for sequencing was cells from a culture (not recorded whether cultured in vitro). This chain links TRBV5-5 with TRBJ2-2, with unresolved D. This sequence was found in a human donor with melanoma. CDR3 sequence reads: CASSLGFAVGNTGELFF. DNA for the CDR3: TGTGCCAGCAGCTTGGGCTTCGCAGTTGGGAACACCGGGGAGCTGTTTTTT.